Below are 22 T cell receptor beta chains sequenced from a single sample in a study of T cells after yellow fever vaccination. TCRdb independently ran MiXCR on the 5' RACE reads; one entry per CDR3 protein. The sample yields about 50,000 distinct CDR3 sequences, 7.4% seen once. Specimen: CD8+ T cells sorted from PBMCs, collected around 15 days after the first yellow fever vaccination. The source of these receptors is a man in his late teens or twenties who received the YFV17D yellow fever vaccine.

In this sample, this clonotype turned up many times. The chain has TRBV29-1 and TRBJ2-7; D is unclear. Per the germline V gene, CDR1 is SQVTM and CDR2 is ANQGSEA. V gave up 5 bases and J gave up 2 bases, with 16 bases separating them. The length of the CDR3 is 14 residues. This chain's CDR3 is CSVILSSGAYEQYF. The DNA of the CDR3 is TGCAGCGTTATTCTTTCCTCGGGTGCCTACGAGCAGTACTTC.

This clonotype occurred many times. V is TRBV6-2 or TRBV6-3 and J is TRBJ2-7, with 9 positions matching TRBD1. Trimming took 2 bases from V and 2 from J; bases not matched to a gene: 10. CDR3 size: 17 residues. CDR1 is MNHEY, CDR2 SVGEGT, per germline. The CDR3: CASSYNPQTGGAYEQYF. CDR3 in DNA: TGTGCCAGCAGTTACAACCCCCAGACAGGGGGTGCCTACGAGCAGTACTTC.

This clonotype was seen ten or more times. This chain links TRBV12-3 or TRBV12-4 with TRBJ1-2; D gene uncertain. The CDR3 loop spans 13 amino acids. V was cut by 1 base and J by 2 bases, with 5 bases left in between. The CDR3, as DNA: TGTGCCAGCAGTTTAGGAGGGAACTATGGCTACACCTTC. This codes for CASSLGGNYGYTF.

Comments on this clonotype: This could be a read error, since a much larger clone is one nucleotide away. The chain joins TRBV19 to TRBJ1-2; D might be TRBD1 (5 bases). The CDR3 is 12 residues long. The V end lost 7 bases, the J end lost 6 bases, and 12 bases lay between the germline ends. In germline, CDR1 is LNHDA, CDR2 SQIVND (reference sequence). DNA for the CDR3: TGTGCCAGTACGCAGGGAAGGGATGGCTACACCTTC. Amino acid sequence: CASTQGRDGYTF.

The table lists this clonotype with many counts. The rearrangement links TRBV11-2 to TRBJ2-5; 9 bases map to TRBD1. This CDR3 contains 16 residues. With 4 bases clipped from V and 0 bases from J, the junction kept 6 bases outside the gene matches. Germline CDR1 reads SGHAT; CDR2 reads FQNNGV. In DNA, the CDR3 is TGTGCCAGCAGCTCACCGGGACAGGGTTACCAAGAGACCCAGTACTTC. Translated, it gives CASSSPGQGYQETQYF.

This clonotype occurred many times. The genes are TRBV5-1 and TRBJ2-7; TRBD1 agrees at 7 bases. In germline, CDR1 is SGHRS, CDR2 YFSETQ. The CDR3 is made up of 14 amino acids. Trimming removed 4 bases from V and 0 bases from J; junction bases left unmatched: 4. The CDR3 protein is CASSQGDSSYEQYV. CDR3 DNA: TGCGCCAGCAGCCAGGGGGACAGCTCCTACGAGCAGTACGTC.

This clonotype was found many times. The chain joins TRBV12-3 or TRBV12-4 to TRBJ1-5; D unclear. This CDR3 region has 14 residues. Trimming removed 5 bases from V and 2 bases from J, with 10 bases in between. CDR3 sequence reads: CASSLYGGNQPQHF. The CDR3 DNA reads TGTGCCAGCAGTCTTTACGGGGGCAATCAGCCCCAGCATTTT.

Comment on this clonotype: This may arise from a read error, as a much more abundant clone is one base away. The chain couples TRBV5-8 to TRBJ2-1, with a possible D match to TRBD2 (6 bases). Germline CDR1 SGHTS, CDR2 YDEGEE. Trimming cost V 3 bases and J 1 base, with 14 bases left between them. The CDR3 loop spans 16 amino acids. CDR3 region: CASSSLAAGSYNEQFF. The CDR3 DNA reads as TGTGCCAGCAGCTCCTTAGCGGCGGGGTCCTACAATGAGCAGTTCTTC.

The table lists this clonotype with many counts. The CDR3 DNA reads TGTGCCATCAGCGACGTATCTAGCGGGGGGCCTGATACGCAGTATTTT. It yields the protein CAISDVSSGGPDTQYF. The chain links TRBV10-3 to TRBJ2-3, with 11 bases fitting TRBD2. The germline CDR1 and CDR2 sequences are ENHRY and SYGVKD. The CDR3 has 16 amino acids. The V segment lost 6 bases and the J segment 6 bases; nucleotides outside the gene matches: 11.

This clonotype has a handful of counts. The chain uses TRBV5-1 and TRBJ2-5; the match to TRBD2 covers 7 bases. Trimming cost V 3 bases and J 2 bases; bases outside gene matches: 4. The CDR3 length is 14 residues. Per germline, CDR1 SGHRS and CDR2 YFSETQ. The chain's CDR3 is CASSWTGGQETQYF. CDR3 DNA: TGCGCCAGCAGCTGGACGGGGGGTCAAGAGACCCAGTACTTC. The entire variable domain, with the rest obtained from reference TRBV5-1 and TRBJ2-5, is as follows: KAGVTQTPRYLIKTRGQQVTLSCSPISGHRSVSWYQQTPGQGLQFLFEYFSETQRNKGNFPGRFSGRQFSNSRSEMNVSTLELGDSALYLCASSWTGGQETQYFGPGTRLLVL.

Only a few counts were recorded for this clonotype. The chain recombines TRBV12-3 or TRBV12-4 with TRBJ2-3; possible D gene TRBD1, 5 bases. This CDR3 comprises 13 residues. Trimming pared 5 bases from V and 8 bases from J, leaving 14 bases between. CDR3 amino acids: CASSQGESGTQYF. For the CDR3, the DNA is TGTGCCAGCAGTCAGGGCGAATCGGGTACGCAGTATTTT.

This clonotype was observed many times. The J gene is TRBJ1-2, the V gene TRBV6-5, with 7 bases aligning to TRBD1. Germline CDR1 MNHEY, CDR2 SVGAGI. The CDR3 loop spans 16 amino acids. V lost 0 bases to trimming and J lost 4 bases; unmatched junction nucleotides: 8. CDR3 amino acids: CASSYSLQGPGYGYTF. The CDR3 DNA reads TGTGCCAGCAGTTACTCACTACAGGGGCCGGGCTATGGCTACACCTTC.

The table lists this clonotype with a few counts. The rearrangement joins TRBV10-3 to TRBJ2-1; 9 bases align to TRBD1. The ends lost 3 bases at V and 2 bases at J; junction bases unmatched: 11. This CDR3 has 18 amino acids. Germline CDR1 reads ENHRY; CDR2 reads SYGVKD. As DNA, the CDR3 is TGTGCCATCAGTGATTCGCTTAGGACAGGGGACGCCTACAATGAGCAGTTCTTC. Protein sequence: CAISDSLRTGDAYNEQFF.

This clonotype was counted ten times or more. V gene TRBV28 combines with J gene TRBJ2-1; D gene unclear. This CDR3 spans 13 amino acids. Trimming left V 3 bases short and J 7 bases short, with 10 bases between. Looked up from germline, CDR1 is MDHEN and CDR2 is SYDVKM. DNA for the CDR3: TGTGCCAGCAGTTTGACGGTTACGAATGAGCAGTTCTTC. It is translated as CASSLTVTNEQFF.

This clonotype was recorded many times. The chain joins TRBV6-4 to TRBJ2-3; D is perhaps TRBD2 (5 bases). The CDR3 totals 13 residues. CDR1 and CDR2 (germline): MRHNA, SNTAGT. Deletions cut 0 bases from V and 12 bases from J, with 13 bases between. The CDR3 DNA sequence: TGTGCCAGCAGTGACTCGGGTAGCGTGATACAGTATTTT. Amino acids: CASSDSGSVIQYF.

This clonotype was counted between two and nine times. J is TRBJ2-7 and V is TRBV4-3, with D possibly matching TRBD1 (5 bases). V lost 4 bases to trimming and J lost 3 bases, with 10 bases between them. The CDR3 covers 13 residues. Germline CDR1 and CDR2: LGHNA and YSLEER. The CDR3 loop is CASSRTSNYEQYF. The DNA for the CDR3 is TGCGCCAGCAGCCGGACATCGAACTACGAGCAGTACTTC.

The sample holds many counts of this clonotype. The rearrangement uses TRBV12-5 and TRBJ2-3; 12 positions match TRBD2. V dropped 1 base and J dropped 5; count of bases not matched to a gene: 10. Germline V CDR1 and CDR2: LGHNT, FRNRAP. The CDR3 has 18 amino acids. CDR3 loop: CASGLELAGGRPGDTQYF. DNA of the CDR3: TGTGCTAGTGGTTTGGAACTAGCGGGGGGCCGCCCCGGAGATACGCAGTATTTT. Variable domain in full (rest from reference TRBV12-5 and TRBJ2-3): DARVTQTPRHKVTEMGQEVTMRCQPILGHNTVFWYRQTMMQGLELLAYFRNRAPLDDSGMPKDRFSAEMPDATLATLKIQPSEPRDSAVYFCASGLELAGGRPGDTQYFGPGTRLTVL.

Concerning this clonotype itself: It may be a read error: a sequence one base away is much more abundant. The chain combines TRBV7-6 with TRBJ1-1; D is uncertain. Looked up from germline, CDR1 is SGHVS and CDR2 is FNYEAQ. The CDR3 runs to 13 residues. Trimming took 1 base from V and 5 from J, leaving 8 bases between them. The CDR3 spells CASSLGLVTEAFF. As DNA, the CDR3 is TGTGCCAGCAGCTTAGGACTGGTTACTGAAGCTTTCTTT. The whole variable domain, filled in from reference TRBV7-6 and TRBJ1-1, reads GAGVSQSPRYKVTKRGQDVALRCDPISGHVSLYWYRQALGQGPEFLTYFNYEAQQDKSGLPNDRFSAERPEGSISTLTIQRTEQRDSAMYRCASSLGLVTEAFFGQGTRLTVV.

In this sample, this clonotype turned up many times. The chain joins TRBV4-2 to TRBJ2-3; 14 bases align to TRBD2. Germline CDR1 reads LGHNA; CDR2 reads YNFKEQ. V trimming: 4 bases; J trimming: 4 bases; junction bases outside the gene matches: 4. There are 16 residues in the CDR3. In DNA, the CDR3 is TGTGCCAGCAGCCCCGCGACTAGCGGGGGGGCAGATACGCAGTATTTT. It is translated as CASSPATSGGADTQYF.

Regarding this clonotype: A much larger clonotype is one base distant, so this may be a read error. The V call is TRBV12-5, the J call TRBJ2-1, with 9 bases lining up with TRBD1. The J call is uncertain, as TRBJ2-7 better fits the DNA end. CDR3 length: 15 residues. Germline lookup yields CDR1 LGHNT and CDR2 FRNRAP. The CDR3 nucleotides are TGTGCTAGTGGTTTTGTGACAGGGGGTTACAATGAGCAGTACTTC. Translated, it gives CASGFVTGGYNEQYF.

This clonotype has more than one count but fewer than ten. The rearrangement joins TRBV4-3 to TRBJ1-1; D gene unclear. V was shortened by 4 bases and J by 3 bases, with 12 bases between the two germline ends. Germline assignment: CDR1 LGHNA and CDR2 YSLEER. The CDR3 runs 14 residues. CDR3 nucleotide sequence: TGCGCCAGCAGCCTCTCAATCTGGGACACTGAAGCTTTCTTT. Translated: CASSLSIWDTEAFF.

The genes are TRBV19 and TRBJ1-5; D perhaps matches TRBD1 (5 bases). V dropped 1 base and J dropped 1 base, with 8 bases sitting between them. CDR3 size: 15 residues. The germline V gene encodes CDR1 LNHDA and CDR2 SQIVND (reference sequence). The CDR3 nucleotides read TGTGCCAGTAGTATAGTTAGGGGAAGCAATCAGCCCCAGCATTTT. It specifies CASSIVRGSNQPQHF.